The entry that follows covers one T cell receptor (beta chain) sequence. Its antigen is as yet unknown. The sample is drawn from a study of cytotoxic CD8 clonotypes in ibrutinib-treated CLL. Study at large: By median about 69 months, approximately 12 had progressed and about 14 stayed remitted; responses had been 2 complete and roughly 25 partial. Study observations and caveats: Sustained-remission patients were sampled at one set of times and progressing patients at different ones.

The assay was immunoSEQ multiplex PCR, and TCRdb's table has in-frame clones only and misses some. The sample gives roughly 40,000 clones, over 60% of which show up once; 13% is in the top ten. Sequenced material: PBMCs, taken after 12 months of ibrutinib treatment. This clonotype was obtained from a human donor with chronic lymphocytic leukemia.

CDR3 sequence reads: CASSRDRGPSGTDTQYF. The CDR3 region has the DNA TGTGCCAGCAGTAGAGACCGGGGCCCATCCGGCACAGATACGCAGTATTTT. V is TRBV27 and J is TRBJ2-3; the D call may be TRBD1 or TRBD2 (5 bases each). The germline gives CDR1 MNHEY, CDR2 SMNVEV (reference sequence). V lost 5 bases to trimming and J lost 1 base, with 19 bases between them. This CDR3 has 17 residues.